The source of this TCR beta chain is a study of blood T cell repertoires in COVID-19. The CDR3 loop spans 15 amino acids. CDR1 is SEHNR, CDR2 FQNEAQ, per germline (reference sequence). V dropped 4 bases and J dropped 7 bases, with 14 bases sitting between them. The method was immunoSEQ multiplex PCR; TCRdb's version includes in-frame clones alone and lacks a portion of them. Here the sample spans about 24,000 clones, nearly 90% being singletons. V and J are TRBV7-9 and TRBJ1-6; D may be TRBD1 (5 bases). Sample: peripheral blood. The receptor was isolated from a human donor in a cohort sampled during active COVID-19. Here the CDR3 DNA reads TGTGCCAGCAGCTGGGGCAGGGCATCCAATTCACCCCTCCACTTT. Encoded protein: CASSWGRASNSPLHF.